Below, one TCR beta chain is given with its context. Antigen: not known. This entry is derived from a study of T cell responses to AZD1222 COVID-19 vaccine. Study at large: Second-dose intervals near 4 or 12 weeks were combined. The study, taken as a whole, reports: Donor demographics were predominantly white British with a female majority; clonal diversity may be underestimated. AZD1222 recipients seropositive at baseline numbered only six or seven. Repertoires were obtained only post-peak T cell response.

Profiling relied on immunoSEQ multiplex PCR, and the TCRdb table lists in-frame clones only, not all of them. Of about 160,000 clones in the sample, roughly 90% were seen once. This TCR was recovered from an adult in good health. The sample was peripheral blood, taken on day 0 of AZD1222 vaccination.

CDR3 coding DNA: TGTGCCAGCTCCCGTAGGGGACCCCGACACACTGAAGCTTTCTTT. Protein: CASSRRGPRHTEAFF. The J gene is TRBJ1-1, the V gene TRBV2; TRBD1 might be the D (5 bases). The CDR3 consists of 15 residues. Looked up from germline, CDR1 is SNHLY and CDR2 is FYNNEI. V dropped 8 bases and J dropped 3 bases, with 19 bases sitting between them. Full variable domain (outside the CDR3, taken from reference TRBV2 and TRBJ1-1): EPEVTQTPSHQVTQMGQEVILRCVPISNHLYFYWYRQILGQKVEFLVSFYNNEISEKSEIFDDQFSVERPDGSNFTLKIRSTKLEDSAMYFCASSRRGPRHTEAFFGQGTRLTVV.